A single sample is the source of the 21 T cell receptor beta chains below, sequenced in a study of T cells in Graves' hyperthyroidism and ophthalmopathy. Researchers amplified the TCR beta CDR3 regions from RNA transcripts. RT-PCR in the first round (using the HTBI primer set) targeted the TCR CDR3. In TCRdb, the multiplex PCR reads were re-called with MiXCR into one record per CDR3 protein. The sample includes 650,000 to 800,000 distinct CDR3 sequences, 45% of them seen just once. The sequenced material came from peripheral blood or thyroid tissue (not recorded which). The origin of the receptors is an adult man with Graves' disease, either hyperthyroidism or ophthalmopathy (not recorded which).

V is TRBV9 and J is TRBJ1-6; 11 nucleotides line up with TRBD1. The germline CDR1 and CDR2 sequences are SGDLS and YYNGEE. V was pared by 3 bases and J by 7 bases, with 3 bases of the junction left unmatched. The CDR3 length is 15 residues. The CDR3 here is CASSGRDRGNSPLHF. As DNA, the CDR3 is TGTGCCAGCAGCGGCCGGGACAGGGGGAATTCACCCCTCCACTTT.

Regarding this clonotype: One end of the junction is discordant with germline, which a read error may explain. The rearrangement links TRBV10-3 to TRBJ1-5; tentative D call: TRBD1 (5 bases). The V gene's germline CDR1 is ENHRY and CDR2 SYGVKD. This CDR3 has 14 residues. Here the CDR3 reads CASSQQGTNQPQHF. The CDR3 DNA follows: TGTGCCAGCAGTCAGCAGGGAACCAATCAGCCCCAGCATTTT.

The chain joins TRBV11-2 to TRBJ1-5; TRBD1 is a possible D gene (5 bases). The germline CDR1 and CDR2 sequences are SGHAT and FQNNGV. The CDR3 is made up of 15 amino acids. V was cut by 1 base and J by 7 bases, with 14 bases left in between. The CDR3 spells CASSLGGFRGQPQHF. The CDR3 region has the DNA TGTGCCAGCAGCTTAGGCGGGTTCCGGGGGCAGCCCCAGCATTTT.

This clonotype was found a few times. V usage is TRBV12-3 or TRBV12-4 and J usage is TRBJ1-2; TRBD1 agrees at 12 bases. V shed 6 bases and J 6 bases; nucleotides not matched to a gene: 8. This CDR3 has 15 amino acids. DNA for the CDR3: TGTGCCAGCAGCCTCGGGGACAGGGGGCATAATGGCTACACCTTC. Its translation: CASSLGDRGHNGYTF.

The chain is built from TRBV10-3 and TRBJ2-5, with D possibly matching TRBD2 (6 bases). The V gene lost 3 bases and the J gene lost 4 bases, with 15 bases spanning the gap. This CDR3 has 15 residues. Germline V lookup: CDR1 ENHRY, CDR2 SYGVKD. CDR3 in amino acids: CAISDLPGERETQYF. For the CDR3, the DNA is TGTGCCATCAGTGACTTACCGGGGGAACGAGAGACCCAGTACTTC.

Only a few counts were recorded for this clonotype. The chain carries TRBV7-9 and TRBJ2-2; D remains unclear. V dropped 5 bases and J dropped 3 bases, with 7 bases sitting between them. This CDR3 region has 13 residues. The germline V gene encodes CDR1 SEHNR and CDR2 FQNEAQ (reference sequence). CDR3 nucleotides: TGTGCCAGCAGCCGCAAGTACACCGGGGAGCTGTTTTTT. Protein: CASSRKYTGELFF.

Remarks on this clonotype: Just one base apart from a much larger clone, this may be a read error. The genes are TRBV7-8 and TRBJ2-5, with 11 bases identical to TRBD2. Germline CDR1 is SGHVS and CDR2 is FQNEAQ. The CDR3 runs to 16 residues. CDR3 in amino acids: CASSLELAGAGEAQYF. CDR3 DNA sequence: TGTGCCAGCAGCTTAGAACTAGCGGGGGCAGGAGAGGCCCAGTACTTC.

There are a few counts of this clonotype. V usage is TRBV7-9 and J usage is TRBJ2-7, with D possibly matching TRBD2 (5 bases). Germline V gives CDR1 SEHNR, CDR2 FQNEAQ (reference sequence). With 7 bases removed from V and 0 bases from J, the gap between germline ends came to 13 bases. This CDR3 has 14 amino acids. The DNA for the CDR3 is TGTGCCAGCACCCCCTCAGGAGGCTCCTACGAGCAGTACTTC. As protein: CASTPSGGSYEQYF.

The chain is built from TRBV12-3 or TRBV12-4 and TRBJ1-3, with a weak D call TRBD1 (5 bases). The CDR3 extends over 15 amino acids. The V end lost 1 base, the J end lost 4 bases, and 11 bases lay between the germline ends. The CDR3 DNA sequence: TGTGCCAGCAGTTTAGGGGGGAGAACCGGAAACACCATATATTTT. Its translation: CASSLGGRTGNTIYF.

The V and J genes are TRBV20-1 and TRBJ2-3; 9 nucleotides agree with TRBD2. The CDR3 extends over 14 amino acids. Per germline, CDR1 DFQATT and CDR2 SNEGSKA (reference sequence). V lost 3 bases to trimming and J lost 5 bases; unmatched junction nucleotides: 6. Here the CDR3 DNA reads TGCAGTGCTAGTAACGCGGGGGGGGTAGATACGCAGTATTTT. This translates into CSASNAGGVDTQYF.

The CDR3 loop is CASSRGTSGNGGELFF. The CDR3 DNA reads TGTGCCAGCAGCCGAGGGACTAGCGGGAATGGCGGGGAGCTGTTTTTT. V gene TRBV7-9 combines with J gene TRBJ2-2; 13 nucleotides align to TRBD2. With 5 bases clipped from V and 7 bases from J, the junction kept 7 bases outside the gene matches. The CDR3 extends over 16 amino acids. Germline-derived CDR1 and CDR2 are SEHNR and FQNEAQ (reference sequence).

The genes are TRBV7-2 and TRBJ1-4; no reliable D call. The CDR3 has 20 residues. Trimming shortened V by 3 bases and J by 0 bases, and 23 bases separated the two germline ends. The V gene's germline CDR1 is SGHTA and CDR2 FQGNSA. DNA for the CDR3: TGTGCCAGCAGCTTTTTGACACCGGGAGAAGAGAGGGCAACTAATGAAAAACTGTTTTTT. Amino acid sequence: CASSFLTPGEERATNEKLFF.

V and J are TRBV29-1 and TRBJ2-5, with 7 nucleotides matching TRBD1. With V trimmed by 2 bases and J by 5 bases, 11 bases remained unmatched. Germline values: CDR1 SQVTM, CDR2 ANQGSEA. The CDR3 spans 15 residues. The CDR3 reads CSVERKQGSSETQYF. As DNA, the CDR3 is TGCAGCGTTGAACGGAAACAGGGGAGTTCGGAGACCCAGTACTTC.

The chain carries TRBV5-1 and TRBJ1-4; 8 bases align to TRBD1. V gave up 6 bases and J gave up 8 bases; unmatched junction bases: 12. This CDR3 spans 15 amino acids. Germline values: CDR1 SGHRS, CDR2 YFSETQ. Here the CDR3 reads CASKSSDRVDEKLFF. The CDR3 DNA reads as TGCGCCAGCAAATCCTCGGACAGGGTAGACGAAAAACTGTTTTTT.

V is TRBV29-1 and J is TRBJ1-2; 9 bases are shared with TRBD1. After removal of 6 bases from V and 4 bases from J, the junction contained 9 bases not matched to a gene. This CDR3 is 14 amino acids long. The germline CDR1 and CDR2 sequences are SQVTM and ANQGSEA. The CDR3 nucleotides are TGCAGCGTGGGGGGGATGACAGGGGGCTATGGCTACACCTTC. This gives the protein CSVGGMTGGYGYTF.

CDR3 coding DNA: TGTGCCAGCAGTGCCCAGCGGACTAGCGGTGCCTACGAGCAGTACTTC. Translated, it gives CASSAQRTSGAYEQYF. The chain has TRBV25-1 and TRBJ2-7, with TRBD2 matching 10 bases. V lost 4 bases, J lost 2 bases, and 8 bases stayed unmatched. The CDR3 has 16 residues. The germline V gene encodes CDR1 MGHDK and CDR2 SYGVNS.

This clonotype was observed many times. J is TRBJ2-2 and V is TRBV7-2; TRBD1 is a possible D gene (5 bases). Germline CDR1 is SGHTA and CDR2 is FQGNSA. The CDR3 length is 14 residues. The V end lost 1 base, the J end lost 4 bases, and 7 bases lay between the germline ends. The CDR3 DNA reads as TGTGCCAGCAGCTTAGTTCAGGGCACCGGGGAGCTGTTTTTT. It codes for CASSLVQGTGELFF. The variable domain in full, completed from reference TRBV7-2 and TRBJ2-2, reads GAGVSQSPSNKVTEKGKDVELRCDPISGHTALYWYRQSLGQGLEFLIYFQGNSAPDKSGLPSDRFSAERTGGSVSTLTIQRTQQEDSAVYLCASSLVQGTGELFFGEGSRLTVL.

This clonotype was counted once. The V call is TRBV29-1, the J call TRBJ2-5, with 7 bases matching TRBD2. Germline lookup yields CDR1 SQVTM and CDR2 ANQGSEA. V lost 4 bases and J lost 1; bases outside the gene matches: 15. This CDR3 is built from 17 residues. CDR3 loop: CSVGGASTSAVQETQYF. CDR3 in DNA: TGCAGCGTTGGCGGAGCATCAACTAGCGCAGTCCAAGAGACCCAGTACTTC.

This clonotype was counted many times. In DNA form, the CDR3 reads TGCGCCAGCAGCTTGGATCCGGGGAACACTGAAGCTTTCTTT. It specifies CASSLDPGNTEAFF. This sequence joins TRBV5-1 and TRBJ1-1; D is undetermined. Per germline, CDR1 SGHRS and CDR2 YFSETQ. The V and J ends lost 0 bases and 1 base respectively, with 7 bases between them. The CDR3 is 14 residues long.

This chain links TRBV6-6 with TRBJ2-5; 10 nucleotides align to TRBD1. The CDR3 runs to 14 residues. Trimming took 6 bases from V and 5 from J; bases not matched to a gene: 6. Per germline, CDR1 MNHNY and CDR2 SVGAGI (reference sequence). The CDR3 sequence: CASSPGTGVETQYF. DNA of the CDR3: TGTGCCAGCAGCCCTGGGACAGGGGTTGAGACCCAGTACTTC.

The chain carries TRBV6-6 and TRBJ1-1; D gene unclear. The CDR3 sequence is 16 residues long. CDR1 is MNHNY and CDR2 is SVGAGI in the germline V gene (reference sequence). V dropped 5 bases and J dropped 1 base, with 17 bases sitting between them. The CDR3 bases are TGTGCCAGCAGTCGCCCGGTCCTAAGAGGGAACACTGAAGCTTTCTTT. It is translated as CASSRPVLRGNTEAFF.